This passage covers 6 T cell receptor beta chains from one sample sequenced in a study of human T cells and chemical hapten exposure. From the 5' RACE reads, TCRdb called clonotypes with MiXCR, one entry per CDR3 protein. This table holds tens of thousands of distinct CDR3 sequences, roughly 15% found once. Sequencing started from total RNA isolated from unfractionated whole blood. These receptor sequences come from a female donor in good health.

The CDR3 region has the DNA TGTGCCAGCAGCTTAATAGGGACAATTGACTATGGCTACACCTTC. It yields the protein CASSLIGTIDYGYTF. V is TRBV11-2 and J is TRBJ1-2; perhaps TRBD1 as D (6 bases). Per germline, CDR1 SGHAT and CDR2 FQNNGV. V dropped 2 bases and J dropped 3 bases, with 13 bases sitting between them. This CDR3 is 15 amino acids long.

This clonotype occurred many times. V usage is TRBV6-6 and J usage is TRBJ1-1; D not certain. V was trimmed by 1 base and J by 0 bases, leaving 3 bases between them. CDR3 size: 13 residues. CDR1 MNHNY and CDR2 SVGAGI come from the germline V gene (reference sequence). The CDR3 DNA is TGTGCCAGCAGTTACTTCGTGAACACTGAAGCTTTCTTT. Translating it yields CASSYFVNTEAFF.

V is TRBV7-9 and J is TRBJ2-3; 7 bases align to TRBD1. The germline CDR1 and CDR2 sequences are SEHNR and FQNEAQ (reference sequence). The J segment lost 2 bases and the V segment lost 6 bases, leaving 5 bases of the junction unmatched. The CDR3 has 14 amino acids. CDR3 coding DNA: TGTGCCAGCAGAGGGGACAGTCACACAGATACGCAGTATTTT. As protein: CASRGDSHTDTQYF.

The rearrangement uses TRBV7-9 and TRBJ1-4; D is undetermined. The germline CDR1 and CDR2 sequences are SEHNR and FQNEAQ (reference sequence). Trimming cost V 4 bases and J 4 bases, with 10 bases left between them. This CDR3 comprises 14 residues. CDR3 in amino acids: CASSSQRINEKLFF. The CDR3 DNA reads as TGTGCCAGCAGCTCTCAGAGGATTAATGAAAAACTGTTTTTT.

V is TRBV4-1 and J is TRBJ2-3, with D unclear. The CDR3 spans 16 residues. Trimming stripped 6 bases from V and 3 bases from J, with 19 bases between. CDR1 is MGHRA and CDR2 is YSYEKL in the germline V gene. DNA for the CDR3: TGCGCCAGCAGTCCAAGGGAAGGAAGGGATACAGATACGCAGTATTTT. It codes for CASSPREGRDTDTQYF.

This sequence joins TRBV7-2 and TRBJ2-3, with TRBD2 matching over 8 bases. V dropped 2 bases and J dropped 4; count of bases not matched to a gene: 5. Per germline, CDR1 SGHTA and CDR2 FQGNSA. CDR3 size: 15 residues. The CDR3 here is CASSLRGGRSDTQYF. As DNA, the CDR3 is TGTGCCAGCAGCTTACGGGGGGGGAGGTCAGATACGCAGTATTTT.